This T cell receptor beta chain comes out of a study of cytomegalovirus exposure and HLA in healthy donors. This CDR3 comprises 17 residues. Germline CDR1 LGHNA, CDR2 YSLEER. Trimming pared 0 bases from V and 0 bases from J, leaving 12 bases between. 60 Vbeta and 13 Jbeta primers were used in PCR. The protocol was immunoSEQ multiplex PCR, while the TCRdb copy is restricted to in-frame clones and leaves out a portion. The data hold 100,000 or so clones, with about 70% observed a single time. This clonotype was obtained from a man aged 25-40 years in good health and CMV-seronegative. This rearrangement joins TRBV4-3 to TRBJ1-3; no reliable D call. Sequencing was done on a sample of PBMCs. CDR3 DNA: TGCGCCAGCAGCCAAGAACAGTCATTAAGCTCTGGAAACACCATATATTTT. Its protein is CASSQEQSLSSGNTIYF.